One sample yielded the 16 T cell receptor beta chains listed below, sequenced in a study of spatial heterogeneity in lung cancer. MiXCR, applied by TCRdb to the 5' RACE reads, yields one record per CDR3 protein. The sample contains approximately 1,900 distinct CDR3 sequences, about 8.3% of which appear only once. Time point denoted: sample taken at primary tumor resection. The sequenced material consisted of unsorted whole RNA from tumor, nontumor lung or frozen PBMC. Sequencing was performed on normal lung tissue next to the tumor, taken at surgery. These receptors originate from a male donor with early-stage non-small cell lung cancer.

This clonotype counts as large. The rearrangement uses TRBV20-1 and TRBJ2-7; D is ambiguous. The V end lost 3 bases, the J end lost 9 bases, and 15 bases lay between the germline ends. Germline-derived CDR1 and CDR2 are DFQATT and SNEGSKA (reference sequence). The CDR3 has 12 amino acids. In DNA, the CDR3 is TGCAGTGCTAGTTTAGGACCGGCGGCGCAGTACTTC. Its protein product is CSASLGPAAQYF.

This clonotype is medium-sized (0.01 to 0.1%) by share. The genes are TRBV6-5 and TRBJ2-1, with D tentatively TRBD2 (5 bases). Trimming pared 0 bases from V and 11 bases from J, leaving 14 bases between. This CDR3 has 14 amino acids. Germline CDR1 MNHEY, CDR2 SVGAGI. This CDR3 reads CASSYSTSSDQQFF. In DNA, the CDR3 is TGTGCCAGCAGTTACTCAACTAGTTCCGATCAGCAGTTCTTC.

A few counts support this clonotype. This chain connects TRBV24-1 to TRBJ2-5; 7 positions match TRBD1. The CDR3 has 16 residues. Per germline, CDR1 KGHDR and CDR2 SFDVKD. V lost 0 bases to trimming and J lost 5 bases; unmatched junction nucleotides: 8. The CDR3 bases are TGTGCCACCAGTGATTTGAAGAAGACAGGGTTGGAGACCCAGTACTTC. This codes for CATSDLKKTGLETQYF.

In this sample, this clonotype turned up a few times. The chain couples TRBV18 to TRBJ1-1; D perhaps matches TRBD1 (5 bases). Between the trimmed V and J ends, which lost 5 bases and 8 bases, there was a span of 12 bases. Germline-derived CDR1 and CDR2 are KGHSH and LQKENI. This CDR3 has 12 amino acids. CDR3 amino acids: CASSEIQGEAFF. The CDR3 nucleotides are TGTGCCAGCTCAGAAATCCAGGGAGAAGCTTTCTTT. The full variable domain, rest sourced from reference TRBV18 and TRBJ1-1, is NAGVMQNPRHLVRRRGQEARLRCSPMKGHSHVYWYRQLPEEGLKFMVYLQKENIIDESGMPKERFSAEFPKEGPSILRIQQVVRGDSAAYFCASSEIQGEAFFGQGTRLTVV.

By sample share, this clonotype is medium-sized (0.01 to 0.1%). V gene TRBV19 combines with J gene TRBJ2-3; 7 bases align to TRBD1. This CDR3 contains 14 residues. V lost 6 bases and J lost 6; bases outside the gene matches: 9. Germline CDR1 and CDR2: LNHDA and SQIVND (reference sequence). The CDR3 loop is CASSRDRRVDTQYF. The CDR3 nucleotides are TGTGCCAGTAGCCGGGACAGACGAGTTGATACGCAGTATTTT.

CDR3 nucleotides: TGTGCCAGCAGCCCCCAAGAGACCCAGTACTTC. As protein: CASSPQETQYF. The rearrangement joins TRBV6-2 or TRBV6-3 to TRBJ2-5; D is ambiguous. V shed 6 bases and J shed 1 base, with 3 bases lying between them. The CDR3 loop spans 11 amino acids. Germline CDR1 and CDR2: MNHEY and SVGEGT.

By sample fraction, this clonotype is medium-sized (0.01 to 0.1%). The chain couples TRBV11-2 to TRBJ2-7; a possible D gene is TRBD1 (6 bases). The CDR3 extends over 14 amino acids. V gave up 1 base and J gave up 4 bases, with 11 bases separating them. CDR1 is SGHAT and CDR2 is FQNNGV in the germline V gene. The CDR3 DNA is TGTGCCAGCAGCTTAGCCAGGGGACCGTACGAGCAGTACTTC. The encoded protein is CASSLARGPYEQYF.

Many counts were recorded for this clonotype. The chain combines TRBV6-5 with TRBJ1-6, with TRBD1 as a possible D gene (5 bases). From germline, CDR1 is MNHEY and CDR2 SVGAGI. The V and J ends lost 5 bases and 8 bases respectively, with 16 bases between them. The length of the CDR3 is 15 residues. CDR3 in amino acids: CASSTGLLLDSPLHF. As DNA, the CDR3 is TGTGCCAGCAGTACGGGACTACTCCTGGATTCACCCCTCCACTTT.

The sample holds many counts of this clonotype. The chain combines TRBV19 with TRBJ2-1; D gene ambiguous. Germline CDR1 LNHDA, CDR2 SQIVND (reference sequence). The CDR3 is made up of 14 amino acids. Trimming stripped 2 bases from V and 7 bases from J, with 12 bases between. The CDR3 reads CASSISASGNEQFF. CDR3 DNA: TGTGCCAGTAGTATAAGCGCTAGTGGGAATGAGCAGTTCTTC.

This clonotype is medium-sized in the sample. V is TRBV29-1 and J is TRBJ1-2, with 7 bases aligning to TRBD1. CDR1 SQVTM and CDR2 ANQGSEA come from the germline V gene. This CDR3 contains 15 residues. V dropped 0 bases and J dropped 6; count of bases not matched to a gene: 10. The CDR3 is CSVEDGTRQGNGYTF. The CDR3 DNA follows: TGCAGCGTTGAAGATGGGACTAGACAGGGAAATGGCTACACCTTC.

A few counts support this clonotype. CDR3 region: CASSLDVAIETQYF. The CDR3 DNA reads as TGTGCCAGCAGCTTAGATGTCGCGATAGAGACCCAGTACTTC. The rearrangement uses TRBV7-2 and TRBJ2-5, with D uncertain. CDR1 is SGHTA, CDR2 FQGNSA, per germline. The V end lost 1 base, the J end lost 4 bases, and 10 bases lay between the germline ends. CDR3 size: 14 residues.

This clonotype is deemed medium-sized. The chain links TRBV7-2 to TRBJ2-5, with D possibly TRBD2 on 5 matching bases. V was clipped by 5 bases and J by 2 bases, with 15 bases between them. Looked up from germline, CDR1 is SGHTA and CDR2 is FQGNSA. The CDR3 totals 15 residues. The CDR3 DNA reads as TGTGCCAGCAGCCCCTTCCGGACTTTACAAGAGACCCAGTACTTC. Its protein product is CASSPFRTLQETQYF.

This clonotype is medium-sized by share. This chain uses TRBV5-6 with TRBJ1-6; D is unclear. With 4 bases removed from V and 8 bases from J, the gap between germline ends came to 16 bases. CDR1 and CDR2 from the germline V gene are SGHDT and YYEEEE. The CDR3 has 15 amino acids. CDR3: CASSLAGGVDSPLHF. DNA for the CDR3: TGTGCCAGCAGCCTGGCTGGAGGCGTCGATTCACCCCTCCACTTT.

In this sample, this clonotype turned up many times. The chain recombines TRBV29-1 with TRBJ1-1; D call uncertain. The CDR3 runs to 15 residues. Deletions cut 6 bases from V and 1 base from J, with 18 bases between. Germline V gene sequence: CDR1 SQVTM, CDR2 ANQGSEA. CDR3 in amino acids: CSVQGEPRSNTEAFF. DNA for the CDR3: TGCAGCGTGCAAGGAGAACCCCGCTCGAACACTGAAGCTTTCTTT.

This clonotype was seen more than once but under ten times. The rearrangement links TRBV6-6 to TRBJ2-3; a possible D gene is TRBD2 (6 bases). The V gene's germline CDR1 is MNHNY and CDR2 SVGAGI (reference sequence). This CDR3 has 15 residues. The V gene lost 10 bases and the J gene lost 2 bases, with 19 bases spanning the gap. The CDR3 reads CATSRDSWDTDTQYF. The CDR3 nucleotides read TGTGCCACCAGCCGGGACTCCTGGGACACAGATACGCAGTATTTT.

This clonotype is termed medium-sized. The chain links TRBV28 to TRBJ2-7; D possibly corresponds to TRBD2 (5 bases). Trimming cost V 8 bases and J 1 base, with 18 bases left between them. Germline CDR1 reads MDHEN; CDR2 reads SYDVKM. This CDR3 is 15 amino acids long. This CDR3 is CASQGSASISYEQYF. The CDR3 coding sequence is TGTGCCAGCCAAGGGAGCGCTTCCATTTCCTACGAGCAGTACTTC.